Sequencing of this TCR beta chain was carried out in a study of CD4+ T cells in melanoma. The study's findings and limits: In melanoma, neoantigen-specific CD4+ T cells reportedly differed in differentiation state. A reported correlation linked neoantigen-specific CD4+ T cells to CD8+, macrophage and B cell function.

Profiled with immunoSEQ multiplex PCR; TCRdb holds only in-frame clones, not every one. The table lists about 50,000 clones, 89% of them singletons, with approximately 12% in the top ten. About this clone: Its antigen remains unidentified.

The sequence was collected from a human donor with melanoma. The source material was peripheral blood.

CDR3 in amino acids: CASSVSPRGSEKLFF. As DNA, the CDR3 is TGTGCCAGCAGCGTATCCCCCCGGGGGTCTGAAAAACTGTTTTTT. The chain is built from TRBV9 and TRBJ1-4; a weak D match, TRBD1 (5 bases). The CDR3 spans 15 residues. CDR1 SGDLS and CDR2 YYNGEE come from the germline V gene. The V and J ends lost 1 base and 7 bases respectively, with 14 bases between them. Supplemented by reference TRBV9 and TRBJ1-4, the full variable domain reads DSGVTQTPKHLITATGQRVTLRCSPRSGDLSVYWYQQSLDQGLQFLIQYYNGEERAKGNILERFSAQQFPDLHSELNLSSLELGDSALYFCASSVSPRGSEKLFFGSGTQLSVL.